The rows below give T cell receptor beta chains drawn from one sample of a study of Ad26.COV2.S vaccination and SARS-CoV-2 variants. The method was immunoSEQ multiplex PCR; TCRdb's version includes in-frame clones alone and lacks a portion of them. The table shows a few hundred thousand clones, with 83% occurring only once. This material consisted of peripheral blood, taken in a trial of Ad26.COV2.S vaccine versus placebo. Every receptor here comes from a person aged 18-60 years who received the Ad26.COV2.S COVID-19 vaccine or a placebo. Each CDR3 is given with its conserved first and last residue. The D gene is left open where the match is weak. The size field is filled for only some rows; it gives once, few, many or a size class.

CDR3 protein | CDR3 DNA | J gene | V gene | clone size | D gene
CASSGRDYIYEQYF | TGTGCCAGCAGCGGCCGGGACTATATCTACGAGCAGTACTTC | TRBJ2-7 | TRBV11-3 | NA | TRBD2
CASSPFWDSINTGELFF | TGTGCCAGCAGCCCATTTTGGGACAGCATTAACACCGGGGAGCTGTTTTTT | TRBJ2-2 | TRBV7-2 | NA | TRBD1
CASSRPSGGDRVTKNIQYF | TGCGCCAGCAGCCGACCTAGCGGGGGGGATCGAGTTACCAAAAACATTCAGTACTTC | TRBJ2-4 | TRBV4-1 | NA | TRBD2
CASSRDRNIQYF | TGTGCCAGCAGTCGGGACAGAAACATTCAGTACTTC | TRBJ2-4 | TRBV4-2 | NA | TRBD1
CASSLWTGKAEETQYF | TGTGCCAGCAGCCTGTGGACAGGGAAGGCCGAAGAGACCCAGTACTTC | TRBJ2-5 | TRBV3-1/TRBV3-2 | once | TRBD1
CASREGLYNEQFF | TGTGCCAGCAGAGAGGGGTTATACAATGAGCAGTTCTTC | TRBJ2-1 | TRBV3-1/TRBV3-2 | NA | NA
CASSIPSQSTDTQYF | TGTGCCAGTAGTATTCCTAGCCAATCCACAGATACGCAGTATTTT | TRBJ2-3 | TRBV19 | NA | NA
CASTPPGTGGNQPQHF | TGTGCCAGCACCCCGCCGGGGACAGGGGGCAATCAGCCCCAGCATTTT | TRBJ1-5 | TRBV7-2 | NA | TRBD1
CASSVEHLNTGELFF | TGTGCCAGCAGCGTAGAACACCTGAACACCGGGGAGCTGTTTTTT | TRBJ2-2 | TRBV9 | NA | NA
CASSLKFWVGLETQYF | TGTGCCAGCAGCTTAAAGTTCTGGGTTGGTTTAGAGACCCAGTACTTC | TRBJ2-5 | TRBV11-2 | NA | NA
CASSPSSGVYEQYF | TGTGCCAGCAGCCCATCTAGCGGGGTTTACGAGCAGTACTTC | TRBJ2-7 | TRBV7-2 | NA | TRBD2
CASSPWLSQGNEQFF | TGTGCCAGCAGCCCCTGGCTCAGCCAGGGCAATGAGCAGTTCTTC | TRBJ2-1 | TRBV14 | NA | NA
CASTRRGVTDTQYF | TGTGCCAGCACGCGTCGGGGGGTCACAGATACGCAGTATTTT | TRBJ2-3 | TRBV6-5 | NA | TRBD2
CASSQVPGLGAQDF | TGCGCCAGCAGCCAAGTTCCCGGACTAGGGGCCCAAGATTTT | TRBJ2-3 | TRBV4-1 | NA | TRBD2
CSANRGTDYGYTF | TGCAGCGCTAACCGCGGGACAGACTATGGCTACACCTTC | TRBJ1-2 | TRBV29-1 | few | TRBD1
CASSESEGPSTGANVLTF | TGCGCCAGCAGTGAGTCGGAGGGACCCTCGACCGGGGCCAACGTCCTGACTTTC | TRBJ2-6 | TRBV10-2 | NA | NA
CASSLAPSGYEQYF | TGTGCCAGCAGCTTAGCCCCGTCGGGCTACGAGCAGTACTTC | TRBJ2-7 | TRBV11-2 | NA | NA
CASSLKGSSGANVLTF | TGTGCCAGCAGCTTAAAAGGGTCCTCTGGGGCCAACGTCCTGACTTTC | TRBJ2-6 | TRBV7-3 | NA | NA
CASSVEFSGNTIYF | TGTGCCAGCAGCGTAGAATTCTCTGGAAACACCATATATTTT | TRBJ1-3 | TRBV9 | NA | NA
CASSVEQGFGYTF | TGTGCCAGCAGCGTAGAGCAGGGTTTTGGCTACACCTTC | TRBJ1-2 | TRBV9 | few | NA
CASSLNKGKAFF | TGCGCCAGCAGCTTGAATAAAGGTAAAGCTTTCTTT | TRBJ1-1 | TRBV5-1 | NA | NA
CASSSIQGIGQPQHF | TGTGCCAGCAGCTCCATACAGGGGATAGGCCAGCCCCAGCATTTT | TRBJ1-5 | TRBV7-2 | NA | TRBD1
CASSPQGTGFQPQHF | TGTGCCAGCAGTCCCCAAGGGACAGGGTTCCAGCCCCAGCATTTT | TRBJ1-5 | TRBV6-2/TRBV6-3 | NA | TRBD1
CASSPDRGYEQYF | TGTGCCAGCAGTCCGGACAGGGGGTACGAGCAGTACTTC | TRBJ2-7 | TRBV6-5 | NA | TRBD1
CASSPNRDTEAFF | TGCGCCAGCAGCCCAAACAGGGACACTGAAGCTTTCTTT | TRBJ1-1 | TRBV4-1 | few | NA
CASSPGTGTYEQYF | TGTGCCAGCAGCCCCGGGACAGGGACCTACGAGCAGTACTTC | TRBJ2-7 | TRBV11-2 | medium-sized | TRBD1
CANNLGTSQETQYF | TGTGCCAATAACCTAGGGACTTCCCAAGAGACCCAGTACTTC | TRBJ2-5 | TRBV2 | NA | NA
CASSASTGHYEQYF | TGTGCCAGTAGTGCTTCGACGGGCCACTACGAGCAGTACTTC | TRBJ2-7 | TRBV19 | few | NA
CASSFGRVGEQYF | TGTGCCAGCAGTTTTGGGCGGGTGGGTGAGCAGTACTTC | TRBJ2-7 | TRBV27 | NA | NA
CAWSRREEGQPQHF | TGTGCCTGGAGCCGCAGGGAAGAGGGGCAGCCCCAGCATTTT | TRBJ1-5 | TRBV30 | NA | NA
CASSLGGEYNGYTF | TGTGCCAGCAGTCTAGGGGGCGAATATAATGGCTACACCTTC | TRBJ1-2 | TRBV6-2/TRBV6-3 | few | TRBD1
CASIPQVADTQYF | TGCGCCAGCATCCCACAGGTGGCAGATACGCAGTATTTT | TRBJ2-3 | TRBV10-2 | NA | NA
CASSPGGASYNEQFF | TGTGCCAGCAGCCCAGGGGGGGCCTCCTACAATGAGCAGTTCTTC | TRBJ2-1 | TRBV7-9 | NA | NA
CATRVSGNSPLHF | TGTGCCACCAGGGTATCGGGAAATTCACCCCTCCACTTT | TRBJ1-6 | TRBV6-5 | few | NA
CASSHITGGAADEQYF | TGCGCCAGCAGCCACATTACGGGGGGGGCCGCCGACGAGCAGTACTTC | TRBJ2-7 | TRBV4-3 | NA | TRBD2
CASSKAYGTPRAF | TGTGCCAGCAGCAAAGCTTATGGGACACCTCGTGCCTTC | TRBJ2-7 | TRBV21-1 | NA | NA
CASSLGGTGHSPLHF | TGCGCCAGCAGCTTGGGGGGGACAGGACATTCACCCCTCCACTTT | TRBJ1-6 | TRBV5-1 | NA | TRBD1
CASSRKSATTLGANVLTF | TGTGCCAGCAGCCGAAAGAGCGCCACGACACTGGGGGCCAACGTCCTGACTTTC | TRBJ2-6 | TRBV3-1/TRBV3-2 | NA | NA
CATSARGQAIYEQYF | TGTGCCACCAGTGCCCGGGGGCAGGCGATCTACGAGCAGTACTTC | TRBJ2-7 | TRBV24-1 | NA | NA
CASSLTGKLFF | TGTGCCAGCAGTTTAACGGGGAAACTGTTTTTT | TRBJ1-4 | TRBV12-3/TRBV12-4 | NA | NA
CASSNPFGDEQFF | TGTGCCAGTAGTAACCCTTTTGGGGATGAGCAGTTCTTC | TRBJ2-1 | TRBV19 | once | NA
CAWTLGTAYGYTF | TGTGCCTGGACCCTGGGGACAGCCTATGGCTACACCTTC | TRBJ1-2 | TRBV30 | NA | TRBD1
CASSFNPSGEKLFF | TGCGCCAGCAGCTTCAACCCGAGCGGGGAAAAACTGTTTTTT | TRBJ1-4 | TRBV5-1 | NA | NA
CASSSGQGAPRAFF | TGTGCCAGCTCGTCGGGACAGGGGGCGCCCCGAGCTTTCTTT | TRBJ1-1 | TRBV18 | few | TRBD1
CASSRGVSEQYF | TGTGCCAGCAGTAGGGGGGTCAGCGAGCAGTACTTC | TRBJ2-7 | TRBV2 | NA | NA
CASSPHMRHTGELFF | TGTGCCAGCAGCCCACATATGAGACACACCGGGGAGCTGTTTTTT | TRBJ2-2 | TRBV9 | NA | NA